This T cell receptor beta chain was found in a study of cytomegalovirus exposure and HLA in healthy donors. Only in-frame clones appear in the TCRdb table, and some are missing; sequencing was by immunoSEQ multiplex PCR. The sample includes fewer than 250,000 clones, 86% of them seen just once. This CDR3 comprises 17 residues. V lost 0 bases to trimming and J lost 1 base; unmatched junction nucleotides: 5. Germline CDR1 WNHNN, CDR2 SYGVQD (reference sequence). Input material: PBMCs. This chain uses TRBV10-1 with TRBJ2-5; 10 nucleotides agree with TRBD2. This clonotype was obtained from a woman younger than 35 in good health and CMV-seronegative. CDR3 nucleotides: TGCGCCAGCAGTGAGTCCCGGCTAGCGGGGGTCCAAGAGACCCAGTACTTC. Translating it yields CASSESRLAGVQETQYF.